This TCR beta chain was recorded in a study of cytomegalovirus exposure and HLA in healthy donors. Researchers ran the PCR with 60 Vbeta and 13 Jbeta primers. Only in-frame clones appear in the TCRdb table, and some are missing; sequencing was by immunoSEQ multiplex PCR. The sample consists of roughly 220,000 clones, 65% to 85% of them appearing once. The V gene's germline CDR1 is SGHVS and CDR2 FQNEAQ. The CDR3 contains 17 residues. V trimming: 7 bases; J trimming: 7 bases; junction bases outside the gene matches: 16. The rearrangement uses TRBV7-8 and TRBJ2-2; TRBD2 aligns across 9 bases. This receptor was obtained from a man between 50 and 59 years old in good health and CMV-seronegative. Sample: PBMCs. The CDR3 nucleotides read TGTGCCAGCACACTAGATAGCCTAGCGGGATCGGGCGGGGAGCTGTTTTTT. Its translation is CASTLDSLAGSGGELFF.